The 24 T cell receptor beta chains presented below share a single source sample, sequenced in a study of spatial heterogeneity in lung cancer. Documented time point: sample taken at primary tumor resection. From tumor, nontumor lung or frozen PBMC, whole RNA was taken unsorted for sequencing. MiXCR, applied by TCRdb to the 5' RACE reads, yields one record per CDR3 protein. The sample has 2,500 to 3,000 distinct CDR3 sequences, 10% to 15% seen once. The material sequenced was normal lung tissue next to the tumor, taken at surgery. These receptors were collected from a male donor with early-stage non-small cell lung cancer.

By share, this clonotype ranks as medium-sized. V is TRBV4-3 and J is TRBJ2-5, with TRBD2 identical over 7 bases. The germline V gene has CDR1 LGHNA and CDR2 YSLEER. The J segment lost 3 bases and the V segment lost 2 bases, leaving 6 bases of the junction unmatched. The length of the CDR3 is 15 residues. The CDR3 loop reads CASSQHGLEEETQYF. CDR3 bases: TGCGCCAGCAGCCAACACGGACTAGAAGAAGAGACCCAGTACTTC.

This clonotype qualifies as medium-sized (0.01 to 0.1%). V gene TRBV28 combines with J gene TRBJ2-7, with 7 bases that match TRBD1. CDR1 is MDHEN and CDR2 is SYDVKM in the germline V gene. The CDR3 contains 15 residues. The V gene end was trimmed by 5 bases and the J gene end by 1 base; junction bases not matched to a gene: 8. CDR3 sequence: CASSRTGYTSYEQYF. DNA for the CDR3: TGTGCCAGCAGTCGGACAGGTTATACTTCCTACGAGCAGTACTTC.

This clonotype came up many times. J is TRBJ1-4 and V is TRBV4-3; D is perhaps TRBD1 (5 bases). CDR1 and CDR2 (germline): LGHNA, YSLEER. Trimming stripped 4 bases from V and 5 bases from J, with 17 bases between. This CDR3 spans 16 amino acids. DNA for the CDR3: TGCGCCAGCAGCCGTACGCCCCCAGGGCCAAATGAAAAACTGTTTTTT. Translation: CASSRTPPGPNEKLFF.

This chain joins TRBV25-1 and TRBJ1-1; 10 positions agree with TRBD1. The CDR3 is made up of 11 amino acids. V was pared by 3 bases and J by 13 bases, with 2 bases of the junction left unmatched. Germline V CDR1 and CDR2: MGHDK, SYGVNS. The CDR3 loop is CASSDGTGDFF. In nucleotides, the CDR3 is TGTGCCAGCAGTGATGGGACAGGGGATTTCTTT.

Ten or more counts support this clonotype. The chain employs TRBV12-3 or TRBV12-4 and TRBJ2-5; weak D call: TRBD1 (5 bases). The CDR3 contains 14 residues. Trimming took off 8 bases at V and 1 base at J, with 14 bases between the two ends. The CDR3 bases are TGTGCCAGCGTTGATGGGGCAGCCCAAGAGACCCAGTACTTC. Amino acids: CASVDGAAQETQYF.

This clonotype is categorized as medium-sized. This rearrangement joins TRBV7-2 to TRBJ2-5, with 7 positions matching TRBD1. CDR1 and CDR2 (germline): SGHTA, FQGNSA. V gave up 5 bases and J gave up 1 base; unmatched junction bases: 4. The CDR3 sequence is 14 residues long. The CDR3 reads CASSLDRAQETQYF. The CDR3 nucleotides read TGTGCCAGCAGCCTTGACAGGGCCCAAGAGACCCAGTACTTC.

This clonotype is termed medium-sized (0.01 to 0.1%). The chain employs TRBV5-1 and TRBJ2-3, with D tentatively TRBD2 (5 bases). Trimming cost V 0 bases and J 0 bases, with 8 bases left between them. Germline assignment: CDR1 SGHRS and CDR2 YFSETQ. The CDR3 has 15 residues. The CDR3 here is CASSLGEWSTDTQYF. CDR3 bases: TGCGCCAGCAGCTTGGGGGAGTGGAGCACAGATACGCAGTATTTT.

Relative to its sample, this clonotype is medium-sized. This sequence joins TRBV18 and TRBJ2-1; D uncertain. This CDR3 comprises 12 residues. Trimming took 6 bases from V and 10 from J, leaving 13 bases between them. Germline CDR1 reads KGHSH; CDR2 reads LQKENI. The chain's CDR3 is CASSAGRGEQFF. The CDR3 nucleotides are TGTGCCAGCTCCGCCGGGCGAGGAGAGCAGTTCTTC.

This clonotype qualifies as medium-sized. The chain employs TRBV24-1 and TRBJ1-5; no clear D. V lost 2 bases and J lost 4, with 17 bases in between. This CDR3 contains 17 residues. Germline loops: CDR1 KGHDR, CDR2 SFDVKD. This chain's CDR3 is CATSDYPRRGNNQPQHF. DNA of the CDR3: TGTGCCACCAGTGATTACCCCCGCCGTGGGAATAATCAGCCCCAGCATTTT.

This clonotype is judged medium-sized (0.01 to 0.1%). V is TRBV4-1 and J is TRBJ1-2; D ambiguous. There are 12 residues in the CDR3. Trimming took off 5 bases at V and 3 bases at J, with 7 bases between the two ends. Per germline, CDR1 MGHRA and CDR2 YSYEKL. CDR3 bases: TGCGCCAGCAGCGGGTCCGACTATGGCTACACCTTC. This translates into CASSGSDYGYTF.

This clonotype has at least ten counts. V gene TRBV7-2 combines with J gene TRBJ2-7; TRBD1 agrees at 7 bases. Germline V gene lookup returns CDR1 SGHTA and CDR2 FQGNSA. The CDR3 has 13 residues. The ends lost 3 bases at V and 4 bases at J; junction bases unmatched: 3. The CDR3 nucleotides are TGTGCCAGCAGCTTCGACAGGGTTTACGAGCAGTACTTC. Translating it yields CASSFDRVYEQYF. Full variable domain (missing parts from reference TRBV7-2 and TRBJ2-7): GAGVSQSPSNKVTEKGKDVELRCDPISGHTALYWYRQSLGQGLEFLIYFQGNSAPDKSGLPSDRFSAERTGGSVSTLTIQRTQQEDSAVYLCASSFDRVYEQYFGPGTRLTVT.

The CDR3, as DNA: TGCAGTGCTAGAGCGGGGGGGCACCACTACGAGCAGTACTTC. Its protein is CSARAGGHHYEQYF. V and J are TRBV20-1 and TRBJ2-7; 8 positions match TRBD2. The germline V gene has CDR1 DFQATT and CDR2 SNEGSKA (reference sequence). V was clipped by 1 base and J by 3 bases; unmatched bases: 5. The CDR3 sequence is 14 residues long.

This clonotype was found many times. The V call is TRBV12-3 or TRBV12-4, the J call TRBJ2-1; D is perhaps TRBD1 or TRBD2 (5 bases each). The length of the CDR3 is 13 residues. The germline V and J ends were trimmed by 3 bases and 7 bases, with 10 bases remaining between them. CDR3 sequence: CASSFTGRNEQFF. As DNA, the CDR3 is TGTGCCAGCAGTTTTACGGGGCGGAATGAGCAGTTCTTC.

This chain connects TRBV28 to TRBJ1-1; perhaps TRBD1 as D (6 bases). The ends were cut back, 4 bases at V and 5 bases at J, with 20 bases in the middle. The CDR3 sequence is 16 residues long. Per the germline V gene, CDR1 is MDHEN and CDR2 is SYDVKM. The CDR3 nucleotides are TGTGCCAGCAGTTCGGGACAACATATGAGGGATACTGAAGCTTTCTTT. Its translation: CASSSGQHMRDTEAFF.

This clonotype was seen many times. The chain uses TRBV19 and TRBJ1-1, with unresolved D. Trimming took off 4 bases at V and 5 bases at J, with 17 bases between the two ends. Germline lookup yields CDR1 LNHDA and CDR2 SQIVND (reference sequence). The CDR3 sequence is 15 residues long. The CDR3 nucleotides read TGTGCCAGTAGTAGCCTTGAGGGATCGGAGACTGAAGCTTTCTTT. It is translated as CASSSLEGSETEAFF.

This clonotype ranks as medium-sized (0.01 to 0.1%). The genes are TRBV10-1 and TRBJ2-3; TRBD2 is a possible D gene (6 bases). The germline CDR1 and CDR2 sequences are WNHNN and SYGVQD (reference sequence). The V and J ends lost 0 bases and 4 bases respectively, with 14 bases between them. There are 16 residues in the CDR3. CDR3 coding DNA: TGCGCCAGCAGTGAGTCGACGGGAGTGGGGGCAGATACGCAGTATTTT. It is translated as CASSESTGVGADTQYF.

This clonotype has a count of ten or more. The chain links TRBV7-8 to TRBJ2-3; D is undetermined. Trimming took off 4 bases at V and 0 bases at J, with 11 bases between the two ends. This CDR3 region has 15 residues. Germline V gives CDR1 SGHVS, CDR2 FQNEAQ. CDR3 residues: CASSSFSISTDTQYF. DNA for the CDR3: TGTGCCAGCAGCTCTTTTTCGATCAGCACAGATACGCAGTATTTT.

J is TRBJ1-1 and V is TRBV29-1; a weak D match, TRBD1 (5 bases). The CDR3 runs to 14 residues. CDR1 is SQVTM, CDR2 ANQGSEA, per germline. The ends were cut back, 0 bases at V and 1 base at J, with 9 bases in the middle. The DNA for the CDR3 is TGCAGCGTTGAAGAAGGCAGGGCGAACACTGAAGCTTTCTTT. Protein product: CSVEEGRANTEAFF.

This clonotype was observed at least ten times. This chain links TRBV6-5 with TRBJ2-3, with no clear D. Trimming took 6 bases from V and 1 from J, leaving 14 bases between them. This CDR3 region has 15 residues. Germline CDR1 is MNHEY and CDR2 is SVGAGI. The CDR3 sequence: CASSALRAGTDTQYF. As DNA, the CDR3 is TGTGCCAGCAGCGCCCTTAGGGCCGGCACAGATACGCAGTATTTT.

This chain joins TRBV10-3 and TRBJ2-7; 12 bases map to TRBD2. Germline V lookup: CDR1 ENHRY, CDR2 SYGVKD. The trim removed 7 bases at V and 2 bases at J, leaving 3 bases unmatched. This CDR3 is 14 amino acids long. This CDR3 is CAITRTSGTYEQYF. For the CDR3, the DNA is TGTGCCATCACCCGGACTAGCGGGACCTACGAGCAGTACTTC.

By share of the sample, this clonotype is medium-sized. The CDR3 loop is CASSSVAADQPQHF. CDR3 coding DNA: TGTGCCAGTAGTAGTGTTGCAGCAGATCAGCCCCAGCATTTT. J is TRBJ1-5 and V is TRBV19, with D hard to call. Trimming stripped 4 bases from V and 5 bases from J, with 12 bases between. Germline CDR1 is LNHDA and CDR2 is SQIVND (reference sequence). CDR3 length: 14 amino acids.

Within the sample, this clonotype is medium-sized. CDR3 sequence: CASSSGTSGSSDTQYF. CDR3 DNA sequence: TGCGCCAGCAGCTCCGGGACTAGCGGGAGTTCAGATACGCAGTATTTT. The chain employs TRBV5-1 and TRBJ2-3, with 14 bases aligning to TRBD2. Germline CDR1 and CDR2: SGHRS and YFSETQ. CDR3 size: 16 residues. V was clipped by 3 bases and J by 4 bases; unmatched bases: 4.

This clonotype was seen only a few times. V gene TRBV18 combines with J gene TRBJ1-1, with D tentatively TRBD1 (6 bases). CDR1 and CDR2 (germline): KGHSH, LQKENI. The CDR3 extends over 16 amino acids. Trimming took off 3 bases at V and 3 bases at J, with 17 bases between the two ends. The CDR3 loop reads CASSPNGGRGDTEAFF. The CDR3 nucleotides read TGTGCCAGCTCACCGAACGGGGGAAGGGGGGACACTGAAGCTTTCTTT.

There are many counts of this clonotype. The rearrangement uses TRBV3-1 and TRBJ2-1; 11 positions match TRBD2. V shed 3 bases, J shed 5 bases, and the junction held 3 bases outside the gene matches. In germline, CDR1 is LGHDT, CDR2 YNNKEL (reference sequence). The CDR3 runs to 15 residues. In DNA, the CDR3 is TGTGCCAGCAGCCAGTTAGCGGGGGGGCACAATGAGCAGTTCTTC. This sequence encodes CASSQLAGGHNEQFF.